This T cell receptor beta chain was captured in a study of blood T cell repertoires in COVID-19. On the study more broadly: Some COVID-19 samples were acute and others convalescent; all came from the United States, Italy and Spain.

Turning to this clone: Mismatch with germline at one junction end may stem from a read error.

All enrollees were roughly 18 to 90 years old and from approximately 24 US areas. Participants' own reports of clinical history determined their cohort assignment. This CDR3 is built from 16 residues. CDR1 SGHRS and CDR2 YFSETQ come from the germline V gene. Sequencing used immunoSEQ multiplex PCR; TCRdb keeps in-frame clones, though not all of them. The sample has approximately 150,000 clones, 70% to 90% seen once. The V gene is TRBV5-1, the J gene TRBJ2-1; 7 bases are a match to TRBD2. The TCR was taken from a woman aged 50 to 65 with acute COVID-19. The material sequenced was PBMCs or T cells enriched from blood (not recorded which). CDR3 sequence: CASSLDPRTSYNEQFF. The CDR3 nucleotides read TGCGCCAGCAGTTTGGATCCCCGGACTAGCTACAATGAGCAGTTCTTC.